This entry concerns a single TCR beta chain. Its target is unknown. The data stem from a study of beta chain features in type 1 diabetes. The CDR3 extends over 13 amino acids. CDR1 is ENHRY, CDR2 SYGVKD, per germline. V shed 6 bases and J shed 1 base, with 9 bases lying between them. As every portion of the isolated RNA was reverse transcribed, the sequencing read expressed TCRB transcripts. Profiling relied on immunoSEQ multiplex PCR, and the TCRdb table lists in-frame clones only, not all of them. The sample consists of 850,000 to 900,000 clones, 15% to 20% of them appearing once. Whole-study results and caveats: VDJ junctions from type 1 diabetes patients carried fewer insertions and larger deletions. Healthy donors had naive, central memory and Treg TCRB repertoires that appeared less similar than those seen among patients.

This receptor was taken from a woman aged 18-35 years in good health. Sequenced input: naive CD4+ T cells from blood. This chain uses TRBV10-3 with TRBJ1-1; D perhaps matches TRBD1 (6 bases). The CDR3 region has the DNA TGTGCCATCAGGGAGGGACAGAACACTGAAGCTTTCTTT. Translated: CAIREGQNTEAFF.